This TCR beta chain is from a study of T cell responses to AZD1222 COVID-19 vaccine. This clone was picked up one time. Its target is not known. Whole-study results and caveats: The span of vaccine-associated CD4 TCRs extended across spike, with dominance at 160-218 and 743-854. Increased Spike-specific TCR breadth and depth were observed after two AZD1222 doses. In the spike-specific TCR repertoire, nearly half reportedly target unmutated variant regions.

The V end lost 0 bases, the J end lost 3 bases, and 9 bases lay between the germline ends. The germline V gene encodes CDR1 SGHKS and CDR2 YYEKEE (reference sequence). CDR3 length: 14 amino acids. The table came from immunoSEQ multiplex PCR; TCRdb's copy has only in-frame clones and leaves some out. The table includes about 90,000 clones, 80% to 90% detected once. The specimen comprised peripheral blood, sampled on day 0 of AZD1222 vaccination. This chain joins TRBV5-5 and TRBJ2-5; D perhaps matches TRBD2 (6 bases). This clonotype was sampled from an adult in good health. The CDR3 here is CASSLDPGEETQYF. The DNA of the CDR3 is TGTGCCAGCAGCTTGGATCCGGGGGAAGAGACCCAGTACTTC.